These T cell receptor beta chains were read from a single sample in a study of cytomegalovirus exposure and HLA in healthy donors. Sequencing used immunoSEQ multiplex PCR; TCRdb keeps in-frame clones, though not all of them. The sample lists fewer than 200,000 clones; around four fifths were seen once. Sequences were obtained from PBMCs. The source is a young man in good health and CMV-seronegative. Each CDR3 is given with its conserved first and last residue. A D gene is named only where the DNA matches it firmly. Size tells how often a clone was seen (once, few, many) or the class of an expanded clone, and some rows leave it out.

clone_size: .
v_call: TRBV30
d_call: TRBD2
j_call: TRBJ2-1
cdr3_nt: TGTGCCTGGGGGGGGACTAGCGGTTACAATGAGCAGTTCTTC
cdr3_aa: CAWGGTSGYNEQFF

clone_size: .
v_call: TRBV11-2
d_call: .
j_call: TRBJ1-1
cdr3_nt: TGTGCCAGCAGCTTAGGGGAGGGCGCCGAAGCTTTCTTT
cdr3_aa: CASSLGEGAEAFF

clone_size: .
v_call: TRBV30
d_call: .
j_call: TRBJ1-5
cdr3_nt: TGTGCCTGGAGTCCGGGATTACCAAGCAATCAGCCCCAGCATTTT
cdr3_aa: CAWSPGLPSNQPQHF

clone_size: few
v_call: TRBV10-2
d_call: .
j_call: TRBJ2-7
cdr3_nt: TGCGCCAGCAGTGGGTCCGGCTACGAGCAGTACTTC
cdr3_aa: CASSGSGYEQYF

clone_size: .
v_call: TRBV15
d_call: TRBD1
j_call: TRBJ1-2
cdr3_nt: TGTGCCACCAGCAGAGCCCGACAGGGGGGCCCTCGTGGCTACACCTTC
cdr3_aa: CATSRARQGGPRGYTF

clone_size: once
v_call: TRBV28
d_call: TRBD1
j_call: TRBJ1-5
cdr3_nt: TGTGCCAGCAGTTTGAGAGACAGGGGTCAGCCCCAGCATTTT
cdr3_aa: CASSLRDRGQPQHF

clone_size: once
v_call: TRBV9
d_call: .
j_call: TRBJ1-1
cdr3_nt: TGTGCCAGCAGCCTCGGTCCCACTGAAGCTTTCTTT
cdr3_aa: CASSLGPTEAFF

clone_size: few
v_call: TRBV7-9
d_call: TRBD1
j_call: TRBJ2-7
cdr3_nt: TGTGCCAGCAGCTCACCCGGGACAGGAGTCTACGAGCAGTACTTC
cdr3_aa: CASSSPGTGVYEQYF

clone_size: .
v_call: TRBV6-1
d_call: TRBD2
j_call: TRBJ2-7
cdr3_nt: TGTGCCAGCAGTGAAGCAATAGCGGGAGGGGGCGAGCAGTACTTC
cdr3_aa: CASSEAIAGGGEQYF

clone_size: once
v_call: TRBV27
d_call: TRBD1
j_call: TRBJ2-7
cdr3_nt: TGTGCCAGCAGCACGGACAGGGGGGCCTACGAGCAGTACTTC
cdr3_aa: CASSTDRGAYEQYF

clone_size: .
v_call: TRBV4-1
d_call: TRBD1
j_call: TRBJ1-5
cdr3_nt: TGCGCCAGCAGCCCTGGACAGGGAGGAAGCAATCAGCCCCAGCATTTT
cdr3_aa: CASSPGQGGSNQPQHF

clone_size: few
v_call: TRBV15
d_call: TRBD1
j_call: TRBJ1-6
cdr3_nt: TGTGCCACCAGCGCCCGGGACAGAAATAATTCACCCCTCCACTTT
cdr3_aa: CATSARDRNNSPLHF

clone_size: .
v_call: TRBV5-1
d_call: .
j_call: TRBJ2-3
cdr3_nt: TGCGCCAGCAGCCTCGGGACAAGCACAGATACGCAGTATTTT
cdr3_aa: CASSLGTSTDTQYF

clone_size: .
v_call: TRBV4-2
d_call: TRBD2
j_call: TRBJ2-5
cdr3_nt: TGTGCCAGCAGCACCTTAATAGCGGGAGGGCCGGTCCAGACCCAGTACTTC
cdr3_aa: CASSTLIAGGPVQTQYF

clone_size: .
v_call: TRBV15
d_call: TRBD1
j_call: TRBJ2-5
cdr3_nt: TGTGCCACCAGCAGAGACCCAACAGGGGGGAATATGGGGGAGACCCAGTACTTC
cdr3_aa: CATSRDPTGGNMGETQYF

clone_size: .
v_call: TRBV7-6
d_call: .
j_call: TRBJ2-1
cdr3_nt: TGTGCCAGCAGCCCAACGACTCTCGAATCCTACAATGAGCAGTTCTTC
cdr3_aa: CASSPTTLESYNEQFF

clone_size: few
v_call: TRBV7-2
d_call: TRBD1
j_call: TRBJ1-2
cdr3_nt: TGTGCCAGCACCAAATACGACAGGGGCTATGGCTACACCTTC
cdr3_aa: CASTKYDRGYGYTF

clone_size: .
v_call: TRBV7-8
d_call: .
j_call: TRBJ1-1
cdr3_nt: TGTGCCAGCAGCACCGGGACTTATGGCACTGAAGCTTTCTTT
cdr3_aa: CASSTGTYGTEAFF

clone_size: .
v_call: TRBV5-1
d_call: .
j_call: TRBJ2-5
cdr3_nt: TGCGCCAGCAGCCTGACTAGATCTGTCCAAGAGACCCAGTACTTC
cdr3_aa: CASSLTRSVQETQYF

clone_size: .
v_call: TRBV10-3
d_call: TRBD2
j_call: TRBJ2-5
cdr3_nt: TGTGCCATCAGTGAGTCCAGGACTAGCGGGGAAGAGACCCAGTACTTC
cdr3_aa: CAISESRTSGEETQYF

clone_size: .
v_call: TRBV6-1
d_call: TRBD1
j_call: TRBJ2-7
cdr3_nt: TGTGCCAGCGGGGACAGGGAACTTCACGAGCAGTACTTC
cdr3_aa: CASGDRELHEQYF

clone_size: .
v_call: TRBV7-9
d_call: .
j_call: TRBJ2-3
cdr3_nt: TGTGCCAGCAGCTTAGATTCCGGCACAGATACGCAGTATTTT
cdr3_aa: CASSLDSGTDTQYF

clone_size: .
v_call: TRBV9
d_call: TRBD2
j_call: TRBJ2-1
cdr3_nt: TGTGCCAGCAGCTCGGGGGCTAGCGGGCTTGGGATGCAGTTCTTC
cdr3_aa: CASSSGASGLGMQFF

clone_size: once
v_call: TRBV7-6
d_call: .
j_call: TRBJ2-7
cdr3_nt: TGTGCCAGCAGCTTAGCAGAGTCCACGGGGGAGCAGTACTTC
cdr3_aa: CASSLAESTGEQYF

clone_size: .
v_call: TRBV12-5
d_call: TRBD2
j_call: TRBJ2-2
cdr3_nt: TGTGCTAGTGGTTTGGCTCCCACCCTAGCGGGGATCGCGAACACCGGGGAGCTGTTTTTT
cdr3_aa: CASGLAPTLAGIANTGELFF

clone_size: .
v_call: TRBV6-1
d_call: TRBD2
j_call: TRBJ2-5
cdr3_nt: TGTGCCAGCAGTGTGTGGACTAGCGGGGGAGTGAGGTCCCAGTACTTC
cdr3_aa: CASSVWTSGGVRSQYF

clone_size: .
v_call: TRBV30
d_call: .
j_call: TRBJ2-1
cdr3_nt: TGTGCCTGGAGTCTAGGTGGGGGCCCCTACAATGAGCAGTTCTTC
cdr3_aa: CAWSLGGGPYNEQFF

clone_size: .
v_call: TRBV15
d_call: .
j_call: TRBJ2-1
cdr3_nt: TGTGCCACCAGCAGAGAAGCGACTAGTGATGAGCAGTTCTTC
cdr3_aa: CATSREATSDEQFF

clone_size: .
v_call: TRBV7-2
d_call: TRBD2
j_call: TRBJ2-5
cdr3_nt: TGTGCCAGCAGGCTATCTAGCGGGGGGGGTGAGACCCAGTACTTC
cdr3_aa: CASRLSSGGGETQYF

clone_size: .
v_call: TRBV19
d_call: TRBD1
j_call: TRBJ2-2
cdr3_nt: TGTGCCAGTAGTATAGGTAGTCAGGGGGCCAACGGGGAGCTGTTTTTT
cdr3_aa: CASSIGSQGANGELFF

clone_size: .
v_call: TRBV19
d_call: .
j_call: TRBJ2-7
cdr3_nt: TGTGCCAGTAGTTCCAGGGTTGCCTACGAGCAGTACTTC
cdr3_aa: CASSSRVAYEQYF

clone_size: .
v_call: TRBV12-5
d_call: TRBD2
j_call: TRBJ2-2
cdr3_nt: TGTGCTAGTGGTCCTTGGACTAGCGGGGGCCGGGACACCGGGGAGCTGTTTTTT
cdr3_aa: CASGPWTSGGRDTGELFF

clone_size: .
v_call: TRBV19
d_call: .
j_call: TRBJ2-2
cdr3_nt: TGTGCCAGTAGTGACGCTAGAAGGAGAACCGGGGAGCTGTTTTTT
cdr3_aa: CASSDARRRTGELFF

clone_size: .
v_call: TRBV6-5
d_call: .
j_call: TRBJ2-7
cdr3_nt: TGTGCCAGCAGTTACTCGGAGACAGGTAGCTACGAGCAGTACTTC
cdr3_aa: CASSYSETGSYEQYF

clone_size: .
v_call: TRBV7-9
d_call: TRBD1
j_call: TRBJ2-7
cdr3_nt: TGTGCCAGCAGCTTAGTTACAGGGGCAAGGAAAGAGCAGTACTTC
cdr3_aa: CASSLVTGARKEQYF

clone_size: .
v_call: TRBV5-1
d_call: TRBD1
j_call: TRBJ2-7
cdr3_nt: TGCGCCAGTCGGGACAGGGGGCCCGAGCAGTACTTC
cdr3_aa: CASRDRGPEQYF

clone_size: .
v_call: TRBV19
d_call: .
j_call: TRBJ1-1
cdr3_nt: TGTGCCAGTAGCATAGGGACACCTAACACTGAAGCTTTCTTT
cdr3_aa: CASSIGTPNTEAFF

clone_size: few
v_call: TRBV6-1
d_call: TRBD1
j_call: TRBJ1-3
cdr3_nt: TGTGCCAGCCGCCAACAGGGGACCTCTGGAAACACCATATATTTT
cdr3_aa: CASRQQGTSGNTIYF

clone_size: .
v_call: TRBV18
d_call: TRBD1
j_call: TRBJ2-7
cdr3_nt: TGTGCCAGCTCACCACGGTTGTCCGGGACAGGGTGGGACGAGCAGTACTTC
cdr3_aa: CASSPRLSGTGWDEQYF

clone_size: .
v_call: TRBV10-3
d_call: TRBD1
j_call: TRBJ1-5
cdr3_nt: TGTGCCATCAGTGATACTGACAGGGGCAATCAGCCCCAGCATTTT
cdr3_aa: CAISDTDRGNQPQHF

clone_size: .
v_call: TRBV19
d_call: TRBD1
j_call: TRBJ2-2
cdr3_nt: TGTGCCAGTAGTAAAACAGGGGTTAACACCGGGGAGCTGTTTTTT
cdr3_aa: CASSKTGVNTGELFF

clone_size: .
v_call: TRBV11-2
d_call: TRBD1
j_call: TRBJ1-5
cdr3_nt: TGTGCCAGCAGCTTAGGGACAGGGGGTGGATATAGCAATCAGCCCCAGCATTTT
cdr3_aa: CASSLGTGGGYSNQPQHF

clone_size: .
v_call: TRBV6-1
d_call: .
j_call: TRBJ2-5
cdr3_nt: TGTGCCAGCAGTGAGGACAGCAACGTTGAGACCCAGTACTTC
cdr3_aa: CASSEDSNVETQYF

clone_size: .
v_call: TRBV2
d_call: .
j_call: TRBJ1-5
cdr3_nt: TGTGCCAGCAGTGAAGCTCTTTGGCCCCAGCATTTT
cdr3_aa: CASSEALWPQHF